This T cell receptor (beta chain) appears in the sequencing data of a study of T cells in Graves' hyperthyroidism and ophthalmopathy. This clonotype has only a few counts. Disease duration under 2 months; hyperthyroidism patients were aged 18 to 65. The TCR beta CDR3 regions underwent amplification using RNA transcripts as the source. HTBI primers were employed in a first-round RT-PCR of the TCR CDR3. Each CDR3 protein is one row after TCRdb ran MiXCR on the multiplex PCR reads. Altogether hundreds of thousands of distinct CDR3 sequences are present, about 17% being singletons, with the ten largest covering 3.8%. This CDR3 has 16 residues. After removal of 3 bases from V and 4 bases from J, the junction contained 6 bases not matched to a gene. Germline V CDR1 and CDR2: KGHDR, SFDVKD.

The source is a woman in her thirties with Graves' hyperthyroidism. The rearrangement links TRBV24-1 to TRBJ2-1; TRBD2 matches at 9 bases. Sequenced sample: blood. The CDR3 protein is CATSDPSSGIYNEQFF. In nucleotides, the CDR3 is TGTGCCACCAGTGATCCGTCTAGCGGGATATACAATGAGCAGTTCTTC.